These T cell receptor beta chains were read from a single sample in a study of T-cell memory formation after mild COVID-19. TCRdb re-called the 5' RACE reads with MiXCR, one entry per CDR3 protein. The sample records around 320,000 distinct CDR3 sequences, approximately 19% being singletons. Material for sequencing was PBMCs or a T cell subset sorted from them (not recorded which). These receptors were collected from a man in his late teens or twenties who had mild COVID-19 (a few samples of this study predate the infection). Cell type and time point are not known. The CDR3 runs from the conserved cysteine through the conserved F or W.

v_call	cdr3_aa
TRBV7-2	CASSRAGTPGEQYF
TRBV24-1	CATMSSGGNTDTQYF
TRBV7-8	CASSLPPPGNVVVAETQYF
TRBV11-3	CASSLDPLGRQQPDTQYF
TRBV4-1	CASSQDSGNLLLEAFF
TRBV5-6	CASSLVVGLNTGELFF
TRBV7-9	CASSLQGEKLFF
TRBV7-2	CASSLIRTSSGTEAFF
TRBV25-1	CASSESGGGETQYF
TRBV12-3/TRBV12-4	CASSLSKGHNEQFF
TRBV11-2	CASSTSTPNHSPLHF
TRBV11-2	CASSTQGPNEKLFF
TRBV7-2	CASSASRDRDQPQHF
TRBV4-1	CASSQWHRDTGELFF
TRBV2	CASSEVGGDEQFF
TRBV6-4	CASSDSAGGNNEQFF
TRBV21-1	CASSNSQTRTSSYNSPLHF
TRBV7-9	CASSLIYEQFF
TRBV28	CASSLTGTSSNNEQFF
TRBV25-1	CASRTSWTEAFF
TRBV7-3	CASSAGAQETQYF
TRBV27	CASSPWTGGTEAFF
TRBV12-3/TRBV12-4	CASRRVNEQFF
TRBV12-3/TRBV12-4	CASSPKTATPYNQPQHF
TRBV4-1	CASSQRGQGIRNTEAFF
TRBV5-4	CASTRTNSLNTEAFF
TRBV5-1	CASSLVAAGSYNEQFF
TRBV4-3	CASSQDFSTDTQYF
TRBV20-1	CSARPFSTDTQYF
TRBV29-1	CSVEALAGELFF
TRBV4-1	CASSQVDGRIWKAFF
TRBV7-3	CASSSTGGSDTQYF
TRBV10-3	CATRPNPTGDTQYF
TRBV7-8	CASSLSSSLYGYTF
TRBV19	CASSMALRQPQHF
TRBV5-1	CASSTPLRTGNEQYF
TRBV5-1	CASSVDRAPNIQYF
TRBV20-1	CSARGWSGGLDYGYTF
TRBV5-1	CASSPSPDRVTGYGYTF
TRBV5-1	CASTPRPGQWSYEQYF
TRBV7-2	CASSSNRGQGTQYF
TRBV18	CASSPGPGQGMKTQYF
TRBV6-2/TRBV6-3	CASSYRRLVPITNTGELFF
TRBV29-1	CSVEGYTF
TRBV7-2	CASSLEYIGGELFF
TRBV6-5	CASSPGAPWVETQYF
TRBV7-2	CASSPQSGGYGYTF
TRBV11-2	CASSFDLSRDEQYF
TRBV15	CATSREDTIYEQYF
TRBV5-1	CASSLGSSYEQYF
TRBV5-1	CASSRTSVGDYNEQFF